This T cell receptor (beta chain) was documented in a study of blood T cell repertoires in COVID-19. As for the study in general: The analysed material was cDNA or gDNA that came from T cells, B-cell-depleted T cells, or PBMCs.

Across roughly 25 US areas, participants ranged in age from about 18 to 100 years. Clinical history as reported by participants underpinned cohort assignment. This clone was observed a handful of times. Original processing methods: From reference gene primer amplification, estimates of nucleated cell counts were derived. Sequencing used immunoSEQ multiplex PCR; TCRdb keeps in-frame clones, though not all of them. That table gives V, J and clone size, and the DNA gave D and trimming. The sample consists of fewer than 400,000 clones, about nine tenths of them appearing once. V dropped 0 bases and J dropped 0 bases, with 12 bases sitting between them. This CDR3 has 17 residues. Looked up from germline, CDR1 is LGHDT and CDR2 is YNNKEL (reference sequence).

Sequencing was performed on PBMCs or T cells enriched from blood (not recorded which). The receptor comes from a man aged 25 to 40 who had recovered from COVID-19. The chain is built from TRBV3-1 (or the pseudogene TRBV3-2) and TRBJ2-1, with D tentatively TRBD2 (7 bases). The CDR3 spells CASSQEGGGASYNEQFF. The CDR3 nucleotides read TGTGCCAGCAGCCAAGAAGGTGGGGGGGCCTCCTACAATGAGCAGTTCTTC.